Listed below are T cell receptor beta chains from one sample, sequenced in a study of cytomegalovirus exposure and HLA in healthy donors. Libraries were prepared by immunoSEQ multiplex PCR; TCRdb keeps only in-frame clonotypes and omits some of them. The table includes over 130,000 clones, roughly 79% detected once. Sequencing input: PBMCs. The receptor source for this set is a man younger than 40 in good health and CMV-seropositive. CDR3s include the opening cysteine and the closing phenylalanine or tryptophan. The order of the fields is V gene, clone size, D gene, J gene, CDR3 protein, CDR3 DNA. The D gene is left open where the match is weak. Rows may omit the clone size; those that give it use once, few, many or a size class.

V gene: TRBV2; clone size: .; D gene: TRBD1; J gene: TRBJ2-7; CDR3 protein: CASSDPLRDRGYEQYF; CDR3 DNA: TGTGCCAGCAGTGATCCCCTCCGGGACAGGGGTTACGAGCAGTACTTC
V gene: TRBV27; clone size: .; D gene: .; J gene: TRBJ2-3; CDR3 protein: CASRAELGTDTQYF; CDR3 DNA: TGTGCCAGCAGGGCGGAGCTAGGCACAGATACGCAGTATTTT
V gene: TRBV30; clone size: .; D gene: TRBD1; J gene: TRBJ1-4; CDR3 protein: CAWSDQTGGSEKLFF; CDR3 DNA: TGTGCCTGGAGTGACCAGACAGGGGGCTCTGAAAAACTGTTTTTT
V gene: TRBV9; clone size: .; D gene: .; J gene: TRBJ2-7; CDR3 protein: CASSVAPTGNYEQYF; CDR3 DNA: TGTGCCAGCAGCGTAGCCCCGACAGGTAACTACGAGCAGTACTTC
V gene: TRBV25-1; clone size: .; D gene: TRBD1; J gene: TRBJ2-2; CDR3 protein: CASSASPGQEDTGELFF; CDR3 DNA: TGTGCCAGCAGTGCGTCCCCGGGACAGGAGGACACCGGGGAGCTGTTTTTT
V gene: TRBV19; clone size: .; D gene: TRBD2; J gene: TRBJ2-7; CDR3 protein: CASTRTSGGPTTLPYEQYF; CDR3 DNA: TGTGCCAGTACCCGGACTAGCGGGGGCCCTACCACCTTACCCTACGAGCAGTACTTC
V gene: TRBV7-9; clone size: .; D gene: .; J gene: TRBJ2-2; CDR3 protein: CASSLTFGELFF; CDR3 DNA: TGTGCCAGCAGCTTAACATTCGGGGAGCTGTTTTTT
V gene: TRBV19; clone size: .; D gene: .; J gene: TRBJ1-3; CDR3 protein: CASSIGEVSGNTIYF; CDR3 DNA: TGTGCCAGTAGTATCGGGGAAGTCTCTGGAAACACCATATATTTT
V gene: TRBV2; clone size: .; D gene: .; J gene: TRBJ2-2; CDR3 protein: CASSDEGKNTGELFF; CDR3 DNA: TGTGCCAGCAGTGACGAGGGTAAAAACACCGGGGAGCTGTTTTTT
V gene: TRBV15; clone size: .; D gene: TRBD2; J gene: TRBJ2-1; CDR3 protein: CATSLEAGVYYNEQFF; CDR3 DNA: TGTGCCACCAGCTTAGAAGCGGGGGTTTACTACAATGAGCAGTTCTTC
V gene: TRBV7-2; clone size: once; D gene: TRBD1; J gene: TRBJ1-5; CDR3 protein: CASSQTGPYYSNQPQHF; CDR3 DNA: TGTGCCAGCAGCCAGACAGGGCCCTACTATAGCAATCAGCCCCAGCATTTT
V gene: TRBV6-9; clone size: .; D gene: .; J gene: TRBJ2-7; CDR3 protein: CASSYSGRPFGEQYF; CDR3 DNA: TGTGCCAGCAGTTATTCGGGGAGGCCCTTCGGCGAGCAGTACTTC
V gene: TRBV28; clone size: .; D gene: TRBD1; J gene: TRBJ2-4; CDR3 protein: CASSTPGQGDIQYF; CDR3 DNA: TGTGCCAGCAGTACCCCGGGACAGGGAGACATTCAGTACTTC
V gene: TRBV7-2; clone size: .; D gene: TRBD1; J gene: TRBJ2-7; CDR3 protein: CASTVGQGGYEQYF; CDR3 DNA: TGTGCCAGCACCGTGGGACAGGGGGGCTACGAGCAGTACTTC
V gene: TRBV7-2; clone size: few; D gene: TRBD2; J gene: TRBJ2-5; CDR3 protein: CASSRSTSGQYF; CDR3 DNA: TGTGCCAGCAGCCGCTCCACTAGCGGCCAGTACTTC
V gene: TRBV6-5; clone size: .; D gene: .; J gene: TRBJ2-7; CDR3 protein: CATSSGEDSYEQYF; CDR3 DNA: TGTGCCACCAGCTCTGGAGAGGACTCCTACGAGCAGTACTTC
V gene: TRBV7-2; clone size: once; D gene: .; J gene: TRBJ2-7; CDR3 protein: CASSLVRGGYEQYF; CDR3 DNA: TGTGCCAGCAGCTTAGTCAGGGGTGGCTACGAGCAGTACTTC
V gene: TRBV27; clone size: .; D gene: TRBD1; J gene: TRBJ1-5; CDR3 protein: CASSTRQGSNQPQHF; CDR3 DNA: TGTGCCAGCAGTACCAGACAGGGTAGCAATCAGCCCCAGCATTTT
V gene: TRBV28; clone size: .; D gene: .; J gene: TRBJ2-7; CDR3 protein: CASSLSGAADYEQYF; CDR3 DNA: TGTGCCAGCAGTTTGTCTGGAGCGGCGGACTACGAGCAGTACTTC
V gene: TRBV11-3; clone size: .; D gene: .; J gene: TRBJ2-1; CDR3 protein: CASSQPGAGRNEQFF; CDR3 DNA: TGTGCCAGCAGTCAACCCGGGGCGGGAAGAAATGAGCAGTTCTTC
V gene: TRBV6-5; clone size: .; D gene: .; J gene: TRBJ2-3; CDR3 protein: CASRLVFTDTQYF; CDR3 DNA: TGTGCCAGCAGACTAGTCTTCACAGATACGCAGTATTTT
V gene: TRBV27; clone size: .; D gene: TRBD1; J gene: TRBJ2-7; CDR3 protein: CASRLTGTGFYEQYF; CDR3 DNA: TGTGCCAGCAGACTTACCGGGACAGGGTTCTACGAGCAGTACTTC
V gene: TRBV1; clone size: .; D gene: .; J gene: TRBJ2-2; CDR3 protein: CKNRQILTGELFF; CDR3 DNA: TGTAAGAATCGACAGATTCTTACCGGGGAGCTGTTTTTT
V gene: TRBV30; clone size: .; D gene: .; J gene: TRBJ2-1; CDR3 protein: CAWCPSGSSEQFF; CDR3 DNA: TGTGCCTGGTGTCCTTCGGGGAGCTCTGAGCAGTTCTTC
V gene: TRBV6-1; clone size: .; D gene: TRBD1; J gene: TRBJ1-2; CDR3 protein: CASSEATGAGIGYTF; CDR3 DNA: TGTGCCAGCAGTGAAGCGACAGGGGCGGGAATAGGCTACACCTTC
V gene: TRBV5-1; clone size: .; D gene: .; J gene: TRBJ2-5; CDR3 protein: CASSLQGTIPETQYF; CDR3 DNA: TGCGCCAGCAGCTTGCAGGGGACCATCCCAGAGACCCAGTACTTC
V gene: TRBV20-1; clone size: .; D gene: .; J gene: TRBJ1-2; CDR3 protein: CSSQGYRGYTF; CDR3 DNA: TGCAGTTCACAGGGATATCGCGGCTACACCTTC
V gene: TRBV6-5; clone size: .; D gene: TRBD2; J gene: TRBJ2-3; CDR3 protein: CASSYLAGGTDTQYF; CDR3 DNA: TGTGCCAGCAGTTATCTAGCGGGGGGCACAGATACGCAGTATTTT
V gene: TRBV7-2; clone size: .; D gene: .; J gene: TRBJ2-2; CDR3 protein: CASSLLWNTGELFF; CDR3 DNA: TGTGCCAGCAGCCTTCTGTGGAACACCGGGGAGCTGTTTTTT
V gene: TRBV7-9; clone size: few; D gene: TRBD2; J gene: TRBJ2-5; CDR3 protein: CASSPWEGETQYF; CDR3 DNA: TGTGCCAGCAGCCCGTGGGAGGGAGAGACCCAGTACTTC
V gene: TRBV6-6; clone size: .; D gene: .; J gene: TRBJ2-5; CDR3 protein: CASTHREWHQETQYF; CDR3 DNA: TGTGCCAGCACCCACAGGGAGTGGCACCAAGAGACCCAGTACTTC
V gene: TRBV19; clone size: .; D gene: .; J gene: TRBJ1-1; CDR3 protein: CASMQSRGVRTEAFF; CDR3 DNA: TGTGCCAGTATGCAGTCCAGGGGAGTGAGGACTGAAGCTTTCTTT
V gene: TRBV30; clone size: .; D gene: .; J gene: TRBJ2-5; CDR3 protein: CAWRGAGAEETQYF; CDR3 DNA: TGTGCCTGGAGGGGGGCGGGGGCTGAAGAGACCCAGTACTTC
V gene: TRBV18; clone size: .; D gene: .; J gene: TRBJ2-7; CDR3 protein: CASSLSEGTSLEQYF; CDR3 DNA: TGTGCCAGCTCACTGAGTGAGGGGACTTCCCTCGAGCAGTACTTC
V gene: TRBV10-3; clone size: .; D gene: .; J gene: TRBJ2-1; CDR3 protein: CAISALAPRGDEQFF; CDR3 DNA: TGTGCCATCAGTGCTCTAGCGCCACGAGGGGATGAGCAGTTCTTC
V gene: TRBV19; clone size: .; D gene: TRBD2; J gene: TRBJ2-7; CDR3 protein: CASSIVSGPYEQYF; CDR3 DNA: TGTGCCAGTAGTATAGTTAGCGGGCCTTACGAGCAGTACTTC
V gene: TRBV5-3; clone size: .; D gene: .; J gene: TRBJ2-7; CDR3 protein: CARSFGRVLGEQYF; CDR3 DNA: TGTGCCAGAAGCTTTGGCAGGGTTCTTGGCGAGCAGTACTTC
V gene: TRBV2; clone size: .; D gene: .; J gene: TRBJ1-1; CDR3 protein: CASSVDRVAEAFF; CDR3 DNA: TGTGCCAGCAGTGTCGACAGAGTCGCTGAAGCTTTCTTT
V gene: TRBV7-2; clone size: .; D gene: TRBD1; J gene: TRBJ2-7; CDR3 protein: CASSSDRGHEQYF; CDR3 DNA: TGTGCCAGCAGCTCCGACAGGGGCCACGAGCAGTACTTC
V gene: TRBV5-5; clone size: .; D gene: .; J gene: TRBJ2-7; CDR3 protein: CASRSSSGAVYEQYF; CDR3 DNA: TGTGCCAGCAGGTCCAGTAGCGGTGCCGTCTACGAGCAGTACTTC
V gene: TRBV28; clone size: .; D gene: .; J gene: TRBJ1-5; CDR3 protein: CASSLVQSNQPQHF; CDR3 DNA: TGTGCCAGCAGTTTAGTACAGAGCAATCAGCCCCAGCATTTT
V gene: TRBV11-3; clone size: .; D gene: TRBD2; J gene: TRBJ2-7; CDR3 protein: CASTETSGRAGYEQYF; CDR3 DNA: TGTGCCAGTACCGAAACTAGCGGGAGGGCCGGGTACGAGCAGTACTTC